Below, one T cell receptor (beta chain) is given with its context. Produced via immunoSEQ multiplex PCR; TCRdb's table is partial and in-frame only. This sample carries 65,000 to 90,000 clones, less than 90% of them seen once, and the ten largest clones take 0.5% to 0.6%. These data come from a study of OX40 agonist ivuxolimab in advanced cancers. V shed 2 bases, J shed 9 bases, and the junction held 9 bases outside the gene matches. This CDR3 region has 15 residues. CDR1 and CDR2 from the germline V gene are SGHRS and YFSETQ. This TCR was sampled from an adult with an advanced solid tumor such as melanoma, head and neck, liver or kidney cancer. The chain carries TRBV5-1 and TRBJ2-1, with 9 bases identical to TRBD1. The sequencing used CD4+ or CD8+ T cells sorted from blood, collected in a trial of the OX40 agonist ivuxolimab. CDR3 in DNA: TGCGCCAGCAGCTTAAGGTCCGACAGGGGGGCTGAGCAGTTCTTC. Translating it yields CASSLRSDRGAEQFF.